This TCR beta chain was sequenced during a study of cytomegalovirus exposure and HLA in healthy donors (dated 2017 in TCRdb). Background on the whole study: An earlier analysis of several hundred of the donors reported approximately 280 Gb of sequence data and 100 million to 120 million unique TCR beta sequences obtained from about 180 million T cells. Besides the first cohort of roughly 700 subjects, a separate validation cohort made up of 120 different subjects was used. A later analysis re-analyzed previously published TCR beta repertoires from several hundred donors and added high-resolution HLA genotyping to study TCR occurrence patterns. Among the approximately 400 genotyped donors, around 81% belonged to the genetic ancestry cluster associated with self-reported Caucasian donors. An early release covering roughly 600 HLA-typed donors comprised about 310 gigabases of sequencing data and around 85 million unique TCR sequences. Because of strong linkage in the cohort, a handful of DR-DQ haplotypes were treated as single units for association and clustering. All discovery cohort repertoires had been generated on a single sequencing platform. The study used immunosequencing to profile the T cell repertoires of approximately 690 subjects and linked those repertoires to cytomegalovirus serostatus. The number of typed donors differed by locus: about 620-640 for A, B, C, DRB1 and DQB1; 500 to 550 for DQA1; 600 to 610 for DPA1; and around 450 for DPB1. The later analysis used no new phenotypic data to find candidate immune exposures, relying instead on TCR beta sequences and their occurrence across donors. Donor age, sex, ethnicity and CMV serostatus were collected together with the repertoire data. The study aimed to test whether signatures of past pathogen exposure could be identified by cataloging public T cell receptors. In an earlier analysis of a few hundred of the donors, high-throughput TCR beta sequencing was used to judge whether each TCR beta V gene segment behaved as functional or pseudogenic. HLA typing covered class I and class II loci at four-digit resolution. To predict cytomegalovirus infection status, the study brought together high-throughput TCR immunosequencing, statistical association of individual TCRs with disease status, and machine learning. In a later genetic analysis, genome-wide SNP genotypes for about three fifths of the roughly 670 donors were used, and that subset was treated as a discovery cohort. Among over 350 genotyped donors of the cohort, an average of approximately 240,000 unique TCR beta nucleotide sequences were sequenced per donor, roughly a sixth of them non-productive.

Note on this clone: Its antigen is still unknown.

The cohort was made up of about 610 healthy bone marrow donors. Cohort members were all nominally healthy when sampled, although unrecorded immune exposures were likely present. The donor was CMV seronegative and belonged to the group of approximately 320 seronegative cohort members. Each donor provided a peripheral blood sample, and peripheral blood mononuclear cells were used for TCR beta sequencing. The Qiagen DNeasy Blood Extraction Kit was used to extract genomic DNA from the blood cell samples. Library construction relied on the immunoSEQ multiplex PCR assay. For the multiplex PCR, a mixture combining 60 forward primers for TCR Vbeta segments and 13 reverse primers for TCR Jbeta segments was used. The CDR3 region of rearranged TCR beta genes was amplified from genomic DNA by a multiplex PCR assay. The Illumina HiSeq System was used to sequence the amplified TCR beta libraries as 87-base-pair reads. As for the authors' bioinformatics: Across the 500 to 750 repertoires, a later analysis counted 80 million or so unique TCR beta chains, roughly 11 million of which were shared by at least two donors. A nearest-neighbor algorithm error-corrected the raw reads and collapsed the reads into unique sequences, merging closely related sequences to remove PCR and sequencing errors. Alignment of CDR3 sequences to IMGT reference sequences was used to assign V, D and J gene segments. For a sequence to be retained, a match of at least six nucleotides was required to both a V gene segment and a J gene segment. Rearrangements were classified as productive when the CDR3 lacked stop codons and remained in frame with V and J, and all other rearrangements were classified as non-productive. Following IMGT convention, CDR3 was defined as the stretch from the second conserved V-encoded cysteine up to the conserved J-encoded phenylalanine. The earlier analysis of some 540 of the donors excluded any sequence lacking an unambiguous match to a single V gene segment. An earlier analysis of a few hundred of the donors classified V segments as functional when productive rearrangements were above 56.7% and as segregating when the standard deviation between donors was above 5%. A statistical classification framework was developed to diagnose cytomegalovirus status using the catalog of TCR beta chain sequences. In a later analysis, TCR nucleotide sequences were compared against IMGT/GENE-DB human TR gene sequences so that V and J genes could be assigned. Using the TCRdist pipeline, a later analysis assigned CDR3 sequences along with most-parsimonious VDJ recombination scenarios. A later analysis defined each TCR beta chain by its CDR3 amino acid sequence plus V-gene family, and excluded reads lacking a unique V-gene family. As a way to deal with suspected cross-contamination and a sequencing artifact, a later analysis dropped roughly 600 nucleotide sequences that were highly shared and had low generation probability. A later analysis calculated a clonal expansion index for each public chain from normalized within-repertoire ranks of inferred template counts. Generation probabilities in a later analysis came from a VDJ recombination model fitted to out-of-frame rearrangements, and those results were checked against IGoR. A later analysis scored TCR-TCR, TCR-HLA and TCR-CMV co-occurrence with hypergeometric tests, applying a repertoire-size bias correction to TCR pairs. In a later analysis, false discovery rates were estimated by permuting HLA or CMV assignments 20 times. In a later analysis, co-occurring TCRs were grouped with DBSCAN, and TCRdist sequence similarity was added when clustering was performed within HLA-allele-positive subsets. Co-occurrence clustering excluded repertoires with fewer than 30,000 or more than 120,000 public chains, plus five with anomalous nucleotide sharing. TCRdb provides this immuneACCESS table in a form limited to in-frame rearrangements. Some clones are lacking; in checked studies, under half of them reflect an unresolved V gene, and why the rest are absent is not known. V, J and clone size were drawn from that table, and D and trimming were deduced from the DNA. The table kept for this sample lists more than 110,000 clones. The ten largest account for approximately 2.5% of the sample.

What the research found in general, with its limitations: CMV serostatus was the only immune exposure information available for the cohort. Most TCR sequences were observed very rarely across donors, whereas some public TCRs were present in many individuals. Cytomegalovirus status was reported to be diagnosed by the classifier with high specificity and sensitivity in both the original and validation cohorts. Linkage disequilibrium might explain the correlated functional status among segregating V segments, but an unknown experimental factor could not be ruled out. It was suggested by the authors that the approach could potentially be generalized to other disease states and immunological phenotypes. According to a later analysis, TCR association rates differed among HLA loci, with DRB1 alleles showing the most associated TCRs and HLA-C alleles showing the fewest. The earlier analysis of some 560 of the donors excluded some 16 rarely observed V segments, including chromosome 9 orphons, because counts were too low. The 87-base-pair reads could not distinguish some IMGT-functional V segments, including TRBV6-2 and TRBV6-3, so those segments were excluded. The sequencing pipeline was judged likely to have produced a cluster of highly shared sequence variants as a technical artifact. At a false discovery rate of 0.05, a later analysis linked 15,000 to 20,000 TCR beta sequences to specific HLA alleles. A later analysis found that most CMV-associated TCR beta chains appeared HLA-restricted, with HLA associations seemingly driven largely by CMV exposure. In an earlier analysis of over 550 of the donors, most TCR beta V segments were observed in productive rearrangements about 87% or about 30% of the time, broadly matching IMGT annotations. Compared with the approximately 600-donor mean, donors in an Asian-associated ancestry cluster had fewer N-insertions in productive TCRs, according to a later genetic analysis. A total of roughly 160 TCR beta chains were listed by the study as associated with cytomegalovirus. In a later analysis, HLA-associated TCR beta chains were found to be more clonally expanded and to have lower generation probabilities than equally common non-associated chains. In a later analysis, several top co-occurrence clusters were reported to appear linked to parvovirus B19, influenza, CMV and Epstein-Barr virus. Because HLA typing was missing for some donors at each locus, association tests included only the typed subset. When HLA alleles, especially DR and DQ, strongly co-occurred, attributing TCR associations to individual alleles was difficult. Presence/absence analyses assumed roughly uniform sequencing depth across donors, an assumption that may not hold. This cohort had only TCR beta chains sequenced, and the lack of alpha or paired-chain data limited which features could be detected. In vitro tests confirmed that a few of the cytomegalovirus-associated TCR beta chains recognize cytomegalovirus antigens. V-gene and J-gene trimming of TCR beta chains was associated with a missense DCLRE1C variant in a later genetic analysis, and the association was replicated in an independent cohort. A further reported finding was that TCR beta sequences accurately predicted the HLA-A and HLA-B alleles for most subjects in the first cohort.

Reading from cysteine to phenylalanine, the CDR3 counts 16 amino acids. Only the CDR3 DNA stays, 48 bases, in frame from base 1. For this chain, trimming is 4 bases at the V end and 5 bases at the J end, and the number of junction bases without a gene match is 10. Looking up the germline V gene yields CDR1 ENHRY and CDR2 SYGVKD. The receptor's source is a man between 40 and 49 years old in good health and CMV-seronegative. Sequences were obtained from PBMCs. The chain employs TRBV10-3 and TRBJ2-3; TRBD2 aligns with 9 central bases. The nucleotide sequence reads TGTGCCATCAGTGCCCGGGCTAGCGGGATTGGAGATACGCAGTATTTT. Translation gives CAISARASGIGDTQYF.